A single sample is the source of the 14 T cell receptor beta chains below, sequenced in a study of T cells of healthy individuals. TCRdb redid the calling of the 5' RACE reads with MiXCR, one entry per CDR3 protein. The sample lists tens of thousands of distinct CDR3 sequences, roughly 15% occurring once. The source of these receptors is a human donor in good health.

The CDR3 loop reads CASSLGRPGRFNEKLFF. DNA of the CDR3: TGTGCCAGCAGTTTAGGAAGGCCGGGGCGTTTTAATGAAAAACTGTTTTTT. V and J are TRBV27 and TRBJ1-4; D is possibly TRBD1 (5 bases). The ends were cut back, 2 bases at V and 4 bases at J, with 17 bases in the middle. The CDR3 has 17 residues. Germline V gives CDR1 MNHEY, CDR2 SMNVEV (reference sequence).

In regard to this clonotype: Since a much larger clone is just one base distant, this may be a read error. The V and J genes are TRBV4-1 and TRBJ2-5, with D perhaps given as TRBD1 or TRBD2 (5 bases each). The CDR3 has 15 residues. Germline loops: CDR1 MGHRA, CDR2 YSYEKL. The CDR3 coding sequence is TGCGCCAGCAGCCAAGAAGGCGGTCAGGGAGAGGCCCAGTACTTC. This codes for CASSQEGGQGEAQYF.

The CDR3 DNA reads as TGTGCCAGCAGCTTAACCGTAGACTACGAGCAGTACTTC. Translated: CASSLTVDYEQYF. The chain uses TRBV7-3 and TRBJ2-7; no firm D call. Germline V gene lookup returns CDR1 SGHTA and CDR2 FQGTGA. With 0 bases removed from V and 3 bases from J, the gap between germline ends came to 6 bases. The CDR3 totals 13 residues.

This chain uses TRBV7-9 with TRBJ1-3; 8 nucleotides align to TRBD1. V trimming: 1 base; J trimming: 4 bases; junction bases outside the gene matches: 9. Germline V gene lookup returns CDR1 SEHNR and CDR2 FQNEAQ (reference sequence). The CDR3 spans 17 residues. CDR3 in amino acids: CASSLGLGQVAGNTIYF. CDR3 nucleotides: TGTGCCAGCAGCTTAGGACTGGGACAGGTTGCCGGAAACACCATATATTTT.

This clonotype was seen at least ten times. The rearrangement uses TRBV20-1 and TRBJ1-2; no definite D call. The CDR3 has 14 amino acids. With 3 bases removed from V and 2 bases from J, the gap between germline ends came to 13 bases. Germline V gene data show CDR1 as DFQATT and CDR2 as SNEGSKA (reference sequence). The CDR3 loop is CSARGDSINYGYTF. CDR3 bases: TGCAGTGCTAGGGGTGATAGCATCAACTATGGCTACACCTTC.

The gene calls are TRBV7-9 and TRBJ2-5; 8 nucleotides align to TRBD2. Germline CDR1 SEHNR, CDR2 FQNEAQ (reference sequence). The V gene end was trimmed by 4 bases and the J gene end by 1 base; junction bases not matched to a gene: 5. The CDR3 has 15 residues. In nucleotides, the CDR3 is TGTGCCAGCAGCTGGGCCGGGGGGGTCCAAGAGACCCAGTACTTC. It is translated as CASSWAGGVQETQYF.

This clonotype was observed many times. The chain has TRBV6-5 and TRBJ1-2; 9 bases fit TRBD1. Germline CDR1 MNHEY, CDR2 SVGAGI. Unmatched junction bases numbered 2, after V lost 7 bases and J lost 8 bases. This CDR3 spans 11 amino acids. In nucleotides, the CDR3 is TGTGCCAGCACGGACAGGGGAGGCTACACCTTC. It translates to CASTDRGGYTF.

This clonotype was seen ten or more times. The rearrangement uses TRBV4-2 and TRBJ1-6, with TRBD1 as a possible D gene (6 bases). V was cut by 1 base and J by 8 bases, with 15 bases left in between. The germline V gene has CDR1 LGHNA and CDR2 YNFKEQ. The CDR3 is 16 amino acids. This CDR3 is CASSQALQGGYSPLHF. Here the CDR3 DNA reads TGTGCCAGCAGCCAAGCCCTACAGGGAGGTTATTCACCCCTCCACTTT.

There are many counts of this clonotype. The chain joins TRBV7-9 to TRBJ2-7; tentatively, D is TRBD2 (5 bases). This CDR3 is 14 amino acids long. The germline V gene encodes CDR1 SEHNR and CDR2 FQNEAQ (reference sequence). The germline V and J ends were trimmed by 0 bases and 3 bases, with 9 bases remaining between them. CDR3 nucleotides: TGTGCCAGCAGCTTAGCGGGAGAAAGCTACGAGCAGTACTTC. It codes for CASSLAGESYEQYF. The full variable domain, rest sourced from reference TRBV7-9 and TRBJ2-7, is DTGVSQNPRHKITKRGQNVTFRCDPISEHNRLYWYRQTLGQGPEFLTYFQNEAQLEKSRLLSDRFSAERPKGSFSTLEIQRTEQGDSAMYLCASSLAGESYEQYFGPGTRLTVT.

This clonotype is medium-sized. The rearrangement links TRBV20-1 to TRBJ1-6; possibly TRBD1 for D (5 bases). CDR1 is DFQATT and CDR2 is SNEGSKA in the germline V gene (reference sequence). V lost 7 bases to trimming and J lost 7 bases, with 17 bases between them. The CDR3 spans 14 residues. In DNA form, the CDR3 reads TGCAGTGTCTCTGAGGGACGGGGAAATTCACCCCTCCACTTT. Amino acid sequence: CSVSEGRGNSPLHF.

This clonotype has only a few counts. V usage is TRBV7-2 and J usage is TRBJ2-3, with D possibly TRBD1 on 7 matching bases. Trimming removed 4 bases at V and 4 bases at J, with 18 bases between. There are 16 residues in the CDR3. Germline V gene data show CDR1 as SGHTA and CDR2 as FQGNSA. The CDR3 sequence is CASSSGGGGVADTQYF. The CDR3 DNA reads TGTGCCAGCAGCTCAGGAGGGGGCGGGGTAGCAGATACGCAGTATTTT.

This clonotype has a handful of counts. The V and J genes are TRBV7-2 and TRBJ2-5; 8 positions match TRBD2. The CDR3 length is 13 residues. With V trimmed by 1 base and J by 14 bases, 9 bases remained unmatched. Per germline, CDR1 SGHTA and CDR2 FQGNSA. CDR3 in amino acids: CASSLVGLAQYYF. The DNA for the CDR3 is TGTGCCAGCAGCTTAGTAGGACTAGCTCAGTACTACTTC.

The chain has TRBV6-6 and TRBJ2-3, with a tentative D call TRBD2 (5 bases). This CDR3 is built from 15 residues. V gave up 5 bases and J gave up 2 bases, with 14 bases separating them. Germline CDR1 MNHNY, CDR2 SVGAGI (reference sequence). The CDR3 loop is CASSPRTPFTDTQYF. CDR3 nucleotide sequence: TGTGCCAGCAGTCCCCGGACTCCCTTCACAGATACGCAGTATTTT.

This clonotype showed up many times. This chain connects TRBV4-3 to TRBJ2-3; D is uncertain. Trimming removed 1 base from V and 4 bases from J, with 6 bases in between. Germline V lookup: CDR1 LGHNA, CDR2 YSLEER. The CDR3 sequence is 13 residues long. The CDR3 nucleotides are TGCGCCAGCAGCCAAGCTGTCCCAGATACGCAGTATTTT. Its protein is CASSQAVPDTQYF.